This is a list of T cell receptor beta chains from one sample in a study of OX40 agonist ivuxolimab in advanced cancers. Sequencing was performed with immunoSEQ multiplex PCR; in TCRdb, only in-frame clones are kept and a portion is missing. This sample yields roughly 50,000 clones, of which roughly nine tenths are seen a single time; around 6% belongs to the top ten. This material consisted of CD4+ or CD8+ T cells sorted from blood, taken in a trial of the OX40 agonist ivuxolimab. These receptors originate from an adult with an advanced solid tumor such as melanoma, head and neck, liver or kidney cancer. CDR3s include the opening cysteine and the closing phenylalanine or tryptophan. A D gene is named only where the DNA matches it firmly. Some rows mark clone size as missing; the rest say once, few, many or name a class of expanded clone.

TRBD1	TRBJ1-4	TRBV4-1	once	CASSQGTGANEKLFF	TGCGCCAGCAGCCAAGGGACAGGGGCTAATGAAAAACTGTTTTTT
TRBD1	TRBJ1-1	TRBV5-8	.	CASSGTGQGWTEAFF	TGTGCCAGCAGCGGCACGGGACAGGGGTGGACTGAAGCTTTCTTT
.	TRBJ1-1	TRBV29-1	few	CSVRLRFEAFF	TGCAGCGTCAGGCTCCGATTTGAAGCTTTCTTT
TRBD2	TRBJ2-2	TRBV14	.	CASRASGDTTGELFF	TGTGCCAGCAGGGCTAGCGGAGACACCACCGGGGAGCTGTTTTTT
.	TRBJ1-2	TRBV5-5	few	CASIGQLYGYTF	TGTGCCAGCATCGGACAGCTCTATGGCTACACCTTC
.	TRBJ2-2	TRBV7-2	.	CASSLVTGELFF	TGTGCCAGCAGCTTGGTAACCGGGGAGCTGTTTTTT
TRBD1	TRBJ1-1	TRBV5-4	.	CASSSLTGGVTEAFF	TGTGCCAGCAGCTCCTTGACAGGGGGCGTCACTGAAGCTTTCTTT
TRBD2	TRBJ2-7	TRBV5-6	once	CASSPRLAGGIYEQYF	TGTGCCAGCAGCCCCCGACTAGCGGGAGGGATCTACGAGCAGTACTTC
.	TRBJ2-3	TRBV6-5	.	CASSYKIGGGDTQYF	TGTGCCAGCAGTTACAAGATCGGGGGTGGGGATACGCAGTATTTT
.	TRBJ2-7	TRBV5-6	.	CASSLARGPFYEQYF	TGTGCCAGCAGCTTAGCCAGGGGACCCTTCTACGAGCAGTACTTC
TRBD1	TRBJ1-1	TRBV19	.	CASSSWDREVTEAFF	TGTGCCAGTAGTAGCTGGGACAGGGAGGTTACTGAAGCTTTCTTT
.	TRBJ1-1	TRBV5-6	.	CASSLALQNTEAFF	TGTGCCAGCAGCTTGGCCCTGCAGAACACTGAAGCTTTCTTT
.	TRBJ1-3	TRBV19	.	CASSMGRGGAGNTIYF	TGTGCCAGTAGTATGGGTCGCGGAGGGGCTGGAAACACCATATATTTT
.	TRBJ1-2	TRBV5-5	.	CASSLGSYGYTF	TGTGCCAGCAGCTTAGGGAGCTATGGCTACACCTTC
TRBD1	TRBJ2-7	TRBV30	.	CAWGLQGQGKHEQYF	TGTGCCTGGGGTTTGCAGGGACAGGGGAAACACGAGCAGTACTTC
TRBD2	TRBJ2-7	TRBV27	.	CASSLLGLAGDEQYF	TGTGCCAGCAGTTTATTGGGGCTAGCGGGAGACGAGCAGTACTTC
TRBD1	TRBJ1-1	TRBV2	.	CASDRADTEAFF	TGTGCGTCAGACAGGGCCGACACTGAAGCTTTCTTT
.	TRBJ2-3	TRBV19	.	CASSYVGGEGTDTQYF	TGTGCCAGTAGTTACGTAGGGGGGGAAGGTACAGATACGCAGTATTTT
TRBD1	TRBJ1-5	TRBV28	.	CASSFEGQGHQPQHF	TGTGCCAGCAGTTTTGAGGGACAGGGTCATCAGCCCCAGCATTTT
TRBD2	TRBJ2-3	TRBV5-6	.	CASSLEAGLAGVEDTQYF	TGTGCCAGCAGCTTGGAAGCCGGACTAGCGGGGGTGGAAGATACGCAGTATTTT
TRBD2	TRBJ2-1	TRBV7-6	once	CASSPGLASEQFF	TGTGCCAGCAGCCCGGGACTAGCCAGTGAGCAGTTCTTC
.	TRBJ2-5	TRBV11-1	.	CASSLGRDSGWQETQYF	TGTGCCAGCAGCTTAGGGAGGGACAGTGGTTGGCAAGAGACCCAGTACTTC
.	TRBJ1-5	TRBV19	.	CASSIFGGQGPQHF	TGTGCCAGTAGTATTTTCGGGGGTCAGGGGCCCCAGCATTTT
TRBD2	TRBJ2-1	TRBV7-8	.	CASSLETSGSTNEQFF	TGTGCCAGCAGCTTAGAAACTAGCGGGAGTACCAATGAGCAGTTCTTC
TRBD1	TRBJ2-1	TRBV5-6	.	CASSLLFTGGNGEQFF	TGTGCCAGCAGCTTGCTCTTTACAGGGGGCAACGGTGAGCAGTTCTTC
.	TRBJ1-1	TRBV27	.	CASSLADMNTEAFF	TGTGCCAGCAGTTTAGCAGACATGAACACTGAAGCTTTCTTT
.	TRBJ1-2	TRBV5-5	.	CASSLSFGAPDGYTF	TGTGCCAGCAGCTTAAGCTTCGGGGCCCCTGACGGCTACACCTTC
.	TRBJ2-5	TRBV6-5	.	CASSPGGGQETQYF	TGTGCCAGCAGCCCCGGGGGTGGGCAAGAGACCCAGTACTTC
.	TRBJ2-5	TRBV6-5	.	CASKAASYKETQYF	TGTGCCAGCAAGGCGGCATCTTACAAGGAGACCCAGTACTTC
.	TRBJ1-2	TRBV28	.	CASRRDGIYGYTF	TGTGCCAGCAGACGGGACGGGATCTATGGCTACACCTTC
TRBD2	TRBJ2-1	TRBV2	.	CAPQLAGNEQFF	TGTGCCCCCCAACTAGCGGGAAATGAGCAGTTCTTC
.	TRBJ2-3	TRBV27	.	CASSLAAGTDTQYF	TGTGCCAGCAGTTTAGCGGCCGGCACAGATACGCAGTATTTT
.	TRBJ1-2	TRBV19	.	CASSIEWYGYTF	TGTGCCAGTAGTATTGAATGGTATGGCTACACCTTC
.	TRBJ2-1	TRBV28	.	CASSLRSQGWSYNEQFF	TGTGCCAGCAGTTTAAGGTCGCAGGGATGGTCCTACAATGAGCAGTTCTTC
.	TRBJ1-4	TRBV6-5	.	CASSYSGKLFF	TGTGCCAGCAGTTACTCCGGAAAACTGTTTTTT
.	TRBJ2-7	TRBV28	.	CASSLTTFLEQYF	TGTGCCAGCAGTTTAACGACCTTCCTCGAGCAGTACTTC
.	TRBJ2-5	TRBV5-4	.	CASSWRTGGRETQYF	TGTGCCAGCAGCTGGAGGACAGGAGGGAGGGAGACCCAGTACTTC
TRBD1	TRBJ2-1	TRBV5-8	once	CASSLTGGKQFF	TGTGCCAGCAGCTTGACAGGGGGAAAGCAGTTCTTC
.	TRBJ1-1	TRBV9	.	CASSVGGGLEAFF	TGTGCCAGCAGCGTAGGTGGGGGCCTTGAAGCTTTCTTT
.	TRBJ2-2	TRBV11-2	once	CASSLRPIVGDTGELFF	TGTGCCAGCAGCCTCCGTCCCATAGTGGGGGACACCGGGGAGCTGTTTTTT
.	TRBJ2-1	TRBV7-9	.	CASTALETYNEQFF	TGTGCCAGCACCGCACTAGAAACCTACAATGAGCAGTTCTTC
TRBD2	TRBJ2-7	TRBV9	.	CASSATGTRANEQYF	TGTGCCAGCAGCGCAACCGGGACTAGAGCAAACGAGCAGTACTTC
.	TRBJ1-1	TRBV11-2	.	CASSLLQGPNTEAFF	TGTGCCAGCAGCTTACTCCAGGGACCGAACACTGAAGCTTTCTTT
.	TRBJ1-3	TRBV9	.	CASSVENENTIYF	TGTGCCAGCAGCGTAGAAAACGAAAACACCATATATTTT
TRBD1	TRBJ1-3	TRBV29-1	.	CSVATGTDGSGNTIYF	TGCAGCGTAGCCACCGGGACAGACGGATCTGGAAACACCATATATTTT
.	TRBJ1-2	TRBV7-9	.	CASSSYTNYGYTF	TGTGCCAGCAGCTCCTACACGAACTATGGCTACACCTTC
TRBD1	TRBJ2-3	TRBV27	.	CASSPSTGGPPDTQYF	TGTGCCAGCAGTCCTTCGACAGGGGGGCCCCCAGATACGCAGTATTTT
.	TRBJ1-5	TRBV7-6	once	CASSWEKGQPQHF	TGTGCCAGCAGCTGGGAAAAGGGTCAGCCCCAGCATTTT
.	TRBJ2-5	TRBV18	.	CASSPPSVLGETQYF	TGTGCCAGCTCACCACCGTCTGTTTTGGGGGAGACCCAGTACTTC
TRBD2	TRBJ2-3	TRBV7-9	.	CASSATSGGSTDTQYF	TGTGCCAGCAGCGCGACTAGCGGGGGGAGCACAGATACGCAGTATTTT